A selection of T cell receptor beta chains follows, all from one sample in a study of T cell responses to AZD1222 COVID-19 vaccine. Assay used: immunoSEQ multiplex PCR; TCRdb lists only in-frame clones, some missing. The sample lists 140,000 to 150,000 clones, roughly 90% seen once, with 5.4% in the top ten. Sequenced material: peripheral blood, taken 28 days after the second dose of the MenACWY control vaccine. Receptors originate from an adult who received the MenACWY meningococcal vaccine as a control. CDR3s include the opening cysteine and the closing phenylalanine or tryptophan. A D gene is named only where the DNA matches it firmly. Clone size, where shown, is once, few, many, or a class for clones that have expanded.

CDR3	DNA	J	size	V	D
CATIRDGLNQPQHF	TGTGCCACGATAAGGGACGGCCTCAATCAGCCCCAGCATTTT	TRBJ1-5	.	TRBV6-5	.
CASSVGVDGDTQYF	TGTGCCAGCAGCGTAGGAGTTGATGGAGATACGCAGTATTTT	TRBJ2-3	.	TRBV7-2	.
CASSLRTGGGEKLFF	TGTGCCAGCAGCCTGCGGACAGGGGGCGGTGAAAAACTGTTTTTT	TRBJ1-4	.	TRBV3-1/TRBV3-2	TRBD1
CASSSPRGVSEKLFF	TGTGCCAGTAGTTCCCCCAGGGGGGTTAGTGAAAAACTGTTTTTT	TRBJ1-4	.	TRBV19	TRBD1
CATLMGLANTGELFF	TGTGCCACCCTTATGGGACTAGCGAACACCGGGGAGCTGTTTTTT	TRBJ2-2	once	TRBV18	TRBD2
CASSIGGKATGELFF	TGTGCCAGTAGTATAGGCGGGAAGGCCACCGGGGAGCTGTTTTTT	TRBJ2-2	.	TRBV19	.
CATSDSRNLGKSKETQYF	TGTGCCACCAGTGACTCACGGAACCTAGGGAAGTCCAAGGAGACCCAGTACTTC	TRBJ2-5	.	TRBV24-1	.
CASGWAGQQETQYF	TGTGCCAGTGGGTGGGCAGGCCAACAAGAGACCCAGTACTTC	TRBJ2-5	.	TRBV19	.
CASSPAGTGGLGYTF	TGTGCCAGCTCACCAGCCGGGACAGGGGGCCTTGGCTACACCTTC	TRBJ1-2	.	TRBV18	TRBD1
CASSQESGLAGNTIYF	TGTGCCAGCAGCCAAGAGTCAGGGCTCGCCGGAAACACCATATATTTT	TRBJ1-3	.	TRBV3-1/TRBV3-2	.
CASSRDGASVGYTF	TGTGCCAGCAGCCGCGACGGGGCCTCGGTTGGCTACACCTTC	TRBJ1-2	.	TRBV5-5	.
CASSLRLAGGRETQYF	TGTGCCAGCAGCTTACGACTAGCGGGAGGGCGGGAGACCCAGTACTTC	TRBJ2-5	.	TRBV7-3	TRBD2
CASRAVRYNEQFF	TGTGCCAGCAGGGCGGTACGATACAATGAGCAGTTCTTC	TRBJ2-1	.	TRBV12-3/TRBV12-4	.
CASSYSGTGTAYEQYF	TGTGCCAGCAGTTACTCTGGGACAGGGACCGCCTACGAGCAGTACTTC	TRBJ2-7	once	TRBV6-2/TRBV6-3	TRBD1
CATSRDPRRDNSPLHF	TGTGCCACCAGCAGAGATCCCAGGCGGGATAATTCACCCCTCCACTTT	TRBJ1-6	.	TRBV15	.
CASSPRETTYEQYF	TGCGCCAGCAGCCCGCGGGAGACTACCTACGAGCAGTACTTC	TRBJ2-7	.	TRBV4-1	TRBD2
CASSRLGNTIYF	TGTGCCAGTAGTCGTCTTGGAAACACCATATATTTT	TRBJ1-3	few	TRBV19	.
CASSPGRISYEQYF	TGTGCCAGCAGTCCAGGACGGATCTCCTACGAGCAGTACTTC	TRBJ2-7	.	TRBV7-8	.
CASSLDPSSYEQYF	TGTGCCAGCAGCTTGGACCCAAGCTCTTACGAGCAGTACTTC	TRBJ2-7	.	TRBV7-2	.
CATMGTVENTGELFF	TGTGCCACCATGGGGACAGTGGAGAACACCGGGGAGCTGTTTTTT	TRBJ2-2	.	TRBV24-1	TRBD1
CAISESRQMNTEAFF	TGTGCCATCAGTGAGTCGAGACAGATGAACACTGAAGCTTTCTTT	TRBJ1-1	.	TRBV10-3	.
CASSIRGNGYTF	TGTGCCAGCAGCATAAGGGGTAATGGCTACACCTTC	TRBJ1-2	.	TRBV11-3	.
CASSGQSGWSTETQYF	TGTGCCAGCAGCGGCCAAAGTGGGTGGTCGACTGAGACCCAGTACTTC	TRBJ2-5	.	TRBV2	.
CASSRQDSFSGNTIYF	TGTGCCAGCAGCCGACAGGACAGTTTCTCTGGAAACACCATATATTTT	TRBJ1-3	.	TRBV4-2	.
CASSLYVAFSGNTIYF	TGTGCCAGCAGTTTATACGTGGCCTTCTCTGGAAACACCATATATTTT	TRBJ1-3	.	TRBV28	.
CASSLELNTEAFF	TGTGCCAGCAGCTTAGAACTGAACACTGAAGCTTTCTTT	TRBJ1-1	.	TRBV11-3	.
CASSRPSLGNTEAFF	TGTGCCAGCAGTCGACCGTCTCTTGGGAACACTGAAGCTTTCTTT	TRBJ1-1	.	TRBV6-5	.
CASNDGFSYEQYF	TGCGCCAGCAATGACGGATTCTCCTACGAGCAGTACTTC	TRBJ2-7	.	TRBV5-1	.
CASSFRGTLDGPRHF	TGTGCCAGCAGTTTTCGCGGGACACTGGACGGACCCCGTCACTTC	TRBJ2-5	.	TRBV28	.
CASSPRARGEKLFF	TGTGCCAGCAGTCCCCGGGCCCGAGGGGAAAAACTGTTTTTT	TRBJ1-4	.	TRBV6-6	.
CAISESTWQLNTEAFF	TGTGCCATCAGTGAGTCGACTTGGCAACTGAACACTGAAGCTTTCTTT	TRBJ1-1	few	TRBV10-3	.
CASSLGAVNEKLFF	TGCGCCAGCAGCTTGGGGGCAGTGAATGAAAAACTGTTTTTT	TRBJ1-4	.	TRBV5-1	.
CASRGGGLNTEAFF	TGCGCCAGCCGGGGAGGAGGGTTGAACACTGAAGCTTTCTTT	TRBJ1-1	.	TRBV5-1	.
CASKKDGANYGYTF	TGTGCCAGCAAGAAAGACGGAGCTAACTATGGCTACACCTTC	TRBJ1-2	.	TRBV6-5	.
CASSSPADSTEAFF	TGTGCCAGCAGTTCTCCAGCAGACTCCACTGAAGCTTTCTTT	TRBJ1-1	.	TRBV6-2/TRBV6-3	.